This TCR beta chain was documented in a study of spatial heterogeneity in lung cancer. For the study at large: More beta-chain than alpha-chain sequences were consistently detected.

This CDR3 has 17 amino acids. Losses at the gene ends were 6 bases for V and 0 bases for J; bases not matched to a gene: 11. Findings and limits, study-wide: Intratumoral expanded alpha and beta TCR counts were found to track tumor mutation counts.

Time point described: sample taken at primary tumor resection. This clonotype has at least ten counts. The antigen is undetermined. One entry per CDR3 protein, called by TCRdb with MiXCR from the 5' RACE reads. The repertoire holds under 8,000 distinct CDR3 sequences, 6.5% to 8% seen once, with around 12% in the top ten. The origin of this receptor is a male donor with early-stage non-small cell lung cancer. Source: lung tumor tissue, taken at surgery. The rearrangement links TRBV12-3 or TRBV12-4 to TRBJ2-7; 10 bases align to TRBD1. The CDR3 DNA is TGTGCCAGCAGACCCGACAGGGGGCGCAGGAGCTCCTACGAGCAGTACTTC. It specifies CASRPDRGRRSSYEQYF.